The rows below give T cell receptor beta chains drawn from one sample of a study of cytomegalovirus exposure and HLA in healthy donors. This table comes from immunoSEQ multiplex PCR, and its TCRdb copy is limited to in-frame clones, with some not included. The sample includes 150,000 to 200,000 clones, about 70% of them seen just once. Sequencing was performed on PBMCs. These receptors were collected from a woman aged 25 to 39 in good health and CMV-seronegative. CDR3s include the opening cysteine and the closing phenylalanine or tryptophan. The D gene is left open where the match is weak. Expanded clones are given a class, and other clones once, few, many or no size at all.

.	.	TRBV7-9	TRBJ1-2	CASSFIQGRGYTF	TGTGCCAGCAGCTTCATCCAGGGCCGTGGCTACACCTTC
.	.	TRBV5-4	TRBJ2-5	CASSLFWSEGRSETQYF	TGTGCCAGCAGCTTGTTTTGGTCGGAGGGGAGGTCGGAGACCCAGTACTTC
.	.	TRBV7-9	TRBJ1-6	CASSSGGSPLHF	TGTGCCAGCAGCTCCGGCGGTTCACCCCTCCACTTT
TRBD2	.	TRBV19	TRBJ2-7	CASSLGEGSYEQYF	TGTGCCAGTAGTCTGGGGGAGGGCTCCTACGAGCAGTACTTC
TRBD2	.	TRBV19	TRBJ2-1	CASSGTSGIYNEQFF	TGTGCCAGTAGTGGGACTAGCGGGATCTACAATGAGCAGTTCTTC
.	.	TRBV6-4	TRBJ1-1	CASSDSSTGNTEAFF	TGTGCCAGCAGTGACTCGTCTACAGGGAACACTGAAGCTTTCTTT
.	.	TRBV5-4	TRBJ2-2	CASSWDFQNTGELFF	TGTGCCAGCAGCTGGGACTTCCAGAACACCGGGGAGCTGTTTTTT
.	.	TRBV18	TRBJ2-5	CASSPPFPEETQYF	TGTGCCAGCTCACCTCCGTTCCCAGAAGAGACCCAGTACTTC
.	once	TRBV5-1	TRBJ2-7	CASSWAWQYF	TGCGCCAGCAGCTGGGCGTGGCAGTACTTC
.	.	TRBV4-1	TRBJ2-4	CASSQMGGIRGNIQYF	TGCGCCAGCAGCCAAATGGGTGGCATTCGAGGAAACATTCAGTACTTC
.	.	TRBV5-6	TRBJ1-2	CASSLGVQGWGYTF	TGTGCCAGCAGCTTGGGGGTTCAGGGGTGGGGCTACACCTTC
TRBD1	.	TRBV4-2	TRBJ1-4	CASSQRQGAGEKLFF	TGTGCCAGCAGCCAACGACAGGGGGCAGGTGAAAAACTGTTTTTT
TRBD1	.	TRBV5-6	TRBJ2-1	CASSSGGASPYNEQFF	TGTGCCAGCAGCTCAGGGGGCGCTTCCCCCTACAATGAGCAGTTCTTC
TRBD1	.	TRBV28	TRBJ2-7	CASSTGTGGSYEQYF	TGTGCCAGCAGTACCGGGACAGGGGGCTCCTACGAGCAGTACTTC
TRBD1	.	TRBV29-1	TRBJ1-2	CSVDQGARLYGYTF	TGCAGCGTTGATCAGGGGGCGCGACTCTATGGCTACACCTTC
TRBD1	.	TRBV18	TRBJ1-2	CASSPTGGDYGYTF	TGTGCCAGCTCACCAACAGGGGGGGACTATGGCTACACCTTC
.	.	TRBV30	TRBJ1-1	CAWSLQYEAFF	TGTGCCTGGAGCCTACAGTATGAAGCTTTCTTT
.	.	TRBV7-9	TRBJ1-1	CASSFETREDDEAFF	TGTGCCAGCAGCTTCGAAACCAGGGAGGATGATGAAGCTTTCTTT
TRBD1	.	TRBV7-2	TRBJ2-3	CASSPGQGAADTQYF	TGTGCCAGCAGCCCTGGACAGGGGGCCGCAGATACGCAGTATTTT
TRBD1	.	TRBV27	TRBJ1-6	CASTRDRVGSPLHF	TGTGCCAGCACCCGGGACAGGGTGGGATCACCCCTCCACTTT
.	.	TRBV10-3	TRBJ1-2	CAISDASYDYTF	TGTGCCATCAGTGATGCAAGCTATGACTACACCTTC
TRBD1	.	TRBV28	TRBJ1-2	CASSLSLRGQATTF	TGTGCCAGCAGTTTATCCTTAAGGGGACAGGCGACCACCTTC
TRBD1	.	TRBV7-2	TRBJ2-7	CASSFGDRGIRSYEQYF	TGTGCCAGCAGCTTTGGGGACAGGGGTATAAGGTCCTACGAGCAGTACTTC
.	.	TRBV11-2	TRBJ2-5	CASSFQSGIDVMETQYF	TGTGCCAGCAGCTTCCAGAGCGGTATTGATGTTATGGAGACCCAGTACTTC
TRBD1	.	TRBV6-1	TRBJ2-5	CASSSTPGQGSTQYF	TGTGCCAGCAGTTCAACTCCGGGACAGGGGTCGACCCAGTACTTC
TRBD2	once	TRBV7-7	TRBJ2-1	CASSRGPGLAGEEQFF	TGTGCTAGCAGCCGGGGGCCGGGACTAGCGGGAGAGGAGCAGTTCTTC
TRBD1	.	TRBV30	TRBJ1-5	CAWVGIITRGTGPSTFNQPQHF	TGTGCCTGGGTGGGAATAATAACCAGGGGGACAGGCCCCTCAACGTTTAATCAGCCCCAGCATTTT
.	.	TRBV15	TRBJ2-5	CATSPTRVLSQYF	TGTGCCACCAGCCCTACCAGGGTTTTGTCCCAGTACTTC
TRBD2	.	TRBV5-6	TRBJ2-7	CASRKLAGDDEQYF	TGTGCCAGCCGCAAACTAGCGGGAGATGACGAGCAGTACTTC
TRBD2	.	TRBV5-1	TRBJ2-7	CASSHGTTSSYEQYF	TGCGCCAGCAGCCACGGGACTACCAGCTCCTACGAGCAGTACTTC
TRBD1	.	TRBV6-1	TRBJ2-7	CASSEVDRAPYEQYF	TGTGCCAGCAGTGAAGTTGACAGGGCCCCCTACGAGCAGTACTTC
.	.	TRBV7-6	TRBJ2-7	CASSLATGSYEQYF	TGTGCCAGCAGCTTAGCTACAGGGAGCTACGAGCAGTACTTC
TRBD2	.	TRBV7-3	TRBJ2-1	CASSVTSGSSNEQFF	TGTGCCAGCAGCGTCACTAGCGGGAGTAGCAATGAGCAGTTCTTC
.	.	TRBV11-2	TRBJ1-1	CASSLGGGNTEAFF	TGTGCCAGCAGCTTAGGGGGCGGGAACACTGAAGCTTTCTTT
TRBD2	.	TRBV6-1	TRBJ2-1	CASRGLAGGPWEQFF	TGTGCCAGCAGGGGACTAGCGGGAGGGCCATGGGAGCAGTTCTTC
TRBD2	.	TRBV5-1	TRBJ2-1	CASSLELRGTNNEQFF	TGCGCCAGCAGCTTGGAGCTGCGGGGGACGAACAATGAGCAGTTCTTC
.	.	TRBV5-8	TRBJ1-1	CASSSRLLNTEAFF	TGTGCCAGCAGCTCGAGACTCTTGAACACTGAAGCTTTCTTT
TRBD1	once	TRBV11-2	TRBJ1-3	CASSSQQGISGNTIYF	TGTGCCAGCAGCTCTCAACAGGGGATCTCTGGAAACACCATATATTTT
TRBD2	.	TRBV7-3	TRBJ2-1	CASSKVREADEQFF	TGTGCCAGCAGCAAAGTGCGGGAGGCCGATGAGCAGTTCTTC
.	few	TRBV20-1	TRBJ2-7	CSARTNYEQYF	TGCAGTGCTAGAACTAACTACGAGCAGTACTTC
.	.	TRBV6-1	TRBJ1-1	CASSDSPSQAFF	TGTGCCAGCAGTGACTCCCCCAGTCAAGCTTTCTTT
.	.	TRBV27	TRBJ2-1	CASSLTTHYNEQFF	TGTGCCAGCAGTTTAACTACGCACTACAATGAGCAGTTCTTC
.	.	TRBV6-6	TRBJ2-5	CASSYGQQETQYF	TGTGCCAGCAGTTACGGACAACAAGAGACCCAGTACTTC
.	.	TRBV7-2	TRBJ1-1	CASSSGELTDTEAFF	TGTGCCAGCAGCTCCGGGGAATTGACGGACACTGAAGCTTTCTTT
.	few	TRBV4-2	TRBJ1-5	CASSQERDQPQHF	TGTGCCAGCAGCCAAGAGAGGGATCAGCCCCAGCATTTT
.	.	TRBV2	TRBJ1-5	CASSEPGYNQPQHF	TGTGCCAGCAGTGAACCGGGGTACAATCAGCCCCAGCATTTT
.	.	TRBV6-6	TRBJ2-2	CASSSNLRLVGGELFF	TGTGCCAGCAGCTCCAACCTCCGACTTGTCGGCGGGGAGCTGTTTTTT
TRBD1	once	TRBV5-1	TRBJ2-7	CASSPRSRGHYEQYF	TGCGCCAGCAGCCCTCGATCCAGGGGGCACTACGAGCAGTACTTC
.	.	TRBV2	TRBJ2-1	CASSEPYPRDEQFF	TGTGCCAGCAGTGAACCCTATCCCAGGGATGAGCAGTTCTTC
.	.	TRBV5-1	TRBJ2-7	CASSLFDEQYF	TGCGCCAGCAGCTTGTTCGACGAGCAGTACTTC
TRBD2	.	TRBV7-2	TRBJ2-1	CASSKGLAINEQFF	TGTGCCAGCAGCAAGGGACTAGCGATCAATGAGCAGTTCTTC
.	.	TRBV9	TRBJ1-2	CASSAGLTGNYGYTF	TGTGCCAGCAGCGCGGGGCTAACAGGGAACTATGGCTACACCTTC
TRBD1	.	TRBV4-1	TRBJ2-7	CASSFGTGPYEQYF	TGCGCCAGCAGCTTTGGGACAGGACCTTACGAGCAGTACTTC
TRBD1	.	TRBV7-2	TRBJ2-5	CASSFPTGGGTQYF	TGTGCCAGCAGCTTCCCTACAGGGGGAGGGACCCAGTACTTC
TRBD1	.	TRBV15	TRBJ1-5	CATSRARTGGSNQPQHF	TGTGCCACCAGCAGAGCTAGAACAGGGGGAAGCAATCAGCCCCAGCATTTT
TRBD2	once	TRBV5-4	TRBJ2-3	CASSLVRGLAITDTQYF	TGTGCCAGCAGCTTGGTACGGGGACTAGCGATCACAGATACGCAGTATTTT
.	.	TRBV18	TRBJ2-2	CASSPEAGLPGELFF	TGTGCCAGCTCACCGGAGGCCGGTCTCCCCGGGGAGCTGTTTTTT